Given below is one TCR beta chain in context. Generated by immunoSEQ multiplex PCR, the TCRdb table keeps only in-frame clones and is missing some. The sample lists about 140,000 clones; about 85% were seen once. The entry originates in a study of control samples from healthy donors and cancer patients. The TCR comes from a woman in her twenties or thirties in good health. The sequenced sample was blood.

The CDR3 is CAWSVKWREHTGELFF. The DNA for the CDR3 is TGTGCCTGGAGTGTAAAGTGGCGGGAGCACACCGGGGAGCTGTTTTTT. The chain carries TRBV30 and TRBJ2-2, with 7 nucleotides matching TRBD2. This CDR3 is 16 amino acids long. CDR1 GTSNPN and CDR2 SVGIG come from the germline V gene (reference sequence). J gave up 3 bases and V 0 bases, and 7 bases lay outside the gene matches. Variable domain in full (rest from reference TRBV30 and TRBJ2-2): SQTIHQWPATLVQPVGSPLSLECTVEGTSNPNLYWYRQAAGRGLQLLFYSVGIGQISSEVPQNLSASRPQDRQFILSSKKLLLSDSGFYLCAWSVKWREHTGELFFGEGSRLTVL.